This paragraph reports one TCR beta chain. The sample originates from a study of shared clonotypes between healthy human individuals. Sequencing used immunoSEQ multiplex PCR; TCRdb keeps in-frame clones, though not all of them. The table shows around 2.5 million clones, with 90% to 95% occurring only once. V lost 0 bases and J lost 4, with 7 bases in between. CDR1 and CDR2 (germline): ENHRY, SYGVKD. The CDR3 contains 14 residues. The receptor was isolated from a young man in good health. Some clones in this sample may be carry-over from other donors' samples. The sample was naive CD4+ T cells from PBMCs. Subset meaning: CD45RA+ positively selected. The chain carries TRBV10-3 and TRBJ1-3; D is uncertain. CDR3 region: CAISESGSGNTIYF. The CDR3 coding sequence is TGTGCCATCAGTGAGTCGGGGTCCGGAAACACCATATATTTT.